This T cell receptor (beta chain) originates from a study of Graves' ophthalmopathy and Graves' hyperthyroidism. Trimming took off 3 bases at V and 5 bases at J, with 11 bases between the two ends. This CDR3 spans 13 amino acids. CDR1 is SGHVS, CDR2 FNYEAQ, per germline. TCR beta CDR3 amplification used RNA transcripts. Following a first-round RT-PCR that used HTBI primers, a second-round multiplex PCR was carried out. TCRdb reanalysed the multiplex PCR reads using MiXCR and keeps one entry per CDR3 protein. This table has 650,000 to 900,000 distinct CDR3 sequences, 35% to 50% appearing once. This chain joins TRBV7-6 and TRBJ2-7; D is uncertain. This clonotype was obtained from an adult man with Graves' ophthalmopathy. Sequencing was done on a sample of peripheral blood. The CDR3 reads CASSFSRLDEQYF. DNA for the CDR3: TGTGCCAGCAGCTTTAGTAGGCTCGACGAGCAGTACTTC.